This TCR beta chain comes out of a study of T cell repertoires in ileal Crohn's disease. Sequencing used immunoSEQ multiplex PCR; TCRdb keeps in-frame clones, though not all of them. The data hold approximately 17,000 clones, with 88% observed a single time. The germline gives CDR1 GTSNPN, CDR2 SVGIG (reference sequence). The junction had 18 bases not matched to a gene; V was cut back by 3 bases and J by 8 bases. There are 18 residues in the CDR3. The clonotype comes from an adult with Crohn's disease. The V call is TRBV30, the J call TRBJ2-2, with 10 bases lining up with TRBD1. The specimen was ileal tissue. In DNA, the CDR3 is TGTGCCTGGAGAAGGCTAAGGGGGACAGGGGTCAGTGGAGGGGAGCTGTTTTTT. Its translation is CAWRRLRGTGVSGGELFF.